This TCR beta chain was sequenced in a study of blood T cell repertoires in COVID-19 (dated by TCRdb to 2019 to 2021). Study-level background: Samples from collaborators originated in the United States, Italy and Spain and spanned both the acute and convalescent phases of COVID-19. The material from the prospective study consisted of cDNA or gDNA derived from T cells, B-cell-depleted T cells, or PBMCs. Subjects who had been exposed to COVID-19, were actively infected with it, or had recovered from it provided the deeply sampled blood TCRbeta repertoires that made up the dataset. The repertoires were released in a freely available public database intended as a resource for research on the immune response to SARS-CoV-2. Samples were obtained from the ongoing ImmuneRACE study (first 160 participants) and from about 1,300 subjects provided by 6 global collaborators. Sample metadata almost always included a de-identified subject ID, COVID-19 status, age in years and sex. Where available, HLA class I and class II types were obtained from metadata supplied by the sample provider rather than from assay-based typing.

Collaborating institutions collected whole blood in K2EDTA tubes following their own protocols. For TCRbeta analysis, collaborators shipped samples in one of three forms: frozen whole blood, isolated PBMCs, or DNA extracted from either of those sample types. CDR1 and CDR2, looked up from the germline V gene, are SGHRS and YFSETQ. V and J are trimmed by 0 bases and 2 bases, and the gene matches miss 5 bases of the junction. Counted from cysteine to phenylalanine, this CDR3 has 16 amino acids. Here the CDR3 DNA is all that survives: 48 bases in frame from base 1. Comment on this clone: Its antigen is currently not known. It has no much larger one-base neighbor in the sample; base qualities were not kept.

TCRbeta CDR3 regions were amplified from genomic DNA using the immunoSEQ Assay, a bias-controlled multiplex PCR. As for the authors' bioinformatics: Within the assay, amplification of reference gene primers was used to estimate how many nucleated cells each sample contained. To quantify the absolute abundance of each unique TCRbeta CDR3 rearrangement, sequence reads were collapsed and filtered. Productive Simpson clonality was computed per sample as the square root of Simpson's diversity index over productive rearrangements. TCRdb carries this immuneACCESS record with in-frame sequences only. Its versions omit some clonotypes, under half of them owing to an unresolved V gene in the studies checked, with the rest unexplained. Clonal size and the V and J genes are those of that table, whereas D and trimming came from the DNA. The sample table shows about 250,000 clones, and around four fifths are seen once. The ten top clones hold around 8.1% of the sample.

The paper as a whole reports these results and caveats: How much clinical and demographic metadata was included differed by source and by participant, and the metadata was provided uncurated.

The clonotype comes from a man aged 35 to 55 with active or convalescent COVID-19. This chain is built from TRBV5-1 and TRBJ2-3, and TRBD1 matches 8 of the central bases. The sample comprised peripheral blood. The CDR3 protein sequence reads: CASSLVRTGSTDTQYF. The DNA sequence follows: TGCGCCAGCAGCTTGGTTAGGACAGGGTCCACAGATACGCAGTATTTT.